The clone carrying this T cell receptor beta chain was seen more than once but under ten times. The antigen is undetermined. The table came from immunoSEQ multiplex PCR; TCRdb's copy has only in-frame clones and leaves some out. In the table there are more than 20,000 clones, over 20% of which are singletons. The data belong to a study of neoadjuvant anti-PD-1 for oral cavity cancer. Findings of the study overall: Each response group had just a few patients in TCR analyses.

V shed 5 bases and J shed 0 bases, with 11 bases lying between them. CDR1 and CDR2 (germline): MDHEN, SYDVKM. This CDR3 contains 15 residues. The time point here: after neoadjuvant nivolumab, at surgical resection. These oral cavity squamous cell carcinomas were HPV-negative and locally advanced. The sample was tumor tissue, taken after nivolumab (anti-PD-1) treatment. This receptor was taken from a person between 40 and 85 years old with oral cavity squamous cell carcinoma. The V gene is TRBV28, the J gene TRBJ1-3, with TRBD1 as a possible D gene (6 bases). This CDR3 reads CASSRGQTSGNTIYF. Here the CDR3 DNA reads TGTGCCAGCAGTCGGGGACAAACCTCTGGAAACACCATATATTTT.